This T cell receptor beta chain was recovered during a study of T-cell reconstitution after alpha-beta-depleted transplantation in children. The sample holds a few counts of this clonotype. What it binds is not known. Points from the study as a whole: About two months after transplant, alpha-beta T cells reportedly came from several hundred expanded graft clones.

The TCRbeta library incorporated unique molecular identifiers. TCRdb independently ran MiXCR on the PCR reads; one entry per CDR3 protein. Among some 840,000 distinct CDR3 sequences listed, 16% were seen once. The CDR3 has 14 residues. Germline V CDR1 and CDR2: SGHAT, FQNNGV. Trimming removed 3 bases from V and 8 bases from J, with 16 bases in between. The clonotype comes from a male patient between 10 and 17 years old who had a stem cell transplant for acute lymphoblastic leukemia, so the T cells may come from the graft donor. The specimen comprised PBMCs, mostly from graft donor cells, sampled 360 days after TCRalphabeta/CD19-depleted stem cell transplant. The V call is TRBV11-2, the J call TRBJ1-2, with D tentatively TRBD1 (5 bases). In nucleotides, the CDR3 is TGTGCCAGCAGCTTCTTCCCGGGGCAAGTCGGCTACACCTTC. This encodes CASSFFPGQVGYTF.